Each of the 10 T cell receptor beta chains below was sequenced from the same sample in a study of blood T cell repertoires in COVID-19 (dated by TCRdb to about 2020). The method was the immunoSEQ multiplex PCR assay. TCRdb took over this immuneACCESS table, retaining in-frame rearrangements with V and J assigned. Such tables are incomplete; in checked studies, under half of the missing clones stem from an unresolved V gene, and the remainder is unexplained. The sample includes about 120,000 clones, with 86% observed a single time. Around 4.2% of the sample comes from the top ten. The specimen sequenced was peripheral blood. Every receptor here comes from a man in his forties with acute or convalescent COVID-19.

The chain employs TRBV2 and TRBJ1-1; the D gene is possibly TRBD1 (6 bases). Germline lookup yields CDR1 SNHLY and CDR2 FYNNEI. CDR3 length: 13 residues. V shed 4 bases and J shed 9 bases, with 15 bases lying between them. The CDR3 DNA reads as TGTGCCAGCAGTGCGGGGGGGGGCCTGAAAGCTTTCTTT. Translating gives CASSAGGGLKAFF.

The genes are TRBV18 and TRBJ2-2; the D is unclear. The CDR3 spans 14 residues. Per germline, CDR1 KGHSH and CDR2 LQKENI. Trimming left V 2 bases short and J 7 bases short, with 11 bases between. The CDR3 DNA reads TGTGCCAGCTCACCAAACCCCCTCGGCGGGGAGCTGTTTTTT. Translated, it gives CASSPNPLGGELFF.

Note on this clone: No DNA is shown, since the ends of the CDR3 on it are uncertain; the CDR3 is the one TCRdb lists. The genes are TRBV12-2 and TRBJ2-1; TRBD2 is the table's D call, not checked against the DNA. TRBV12-2 is a pseudogene locus. The CDR3 region is 20 residues in length, termini included. The CDR3 sequence is CASRAHGGGRYQCSYNEQFF.

The chain couples TRBV12-5 to TRBJ2-7, with 10 bases identical to TRBD2. Germline CDR1 LGHNT, CDR2 FRNRAP. This CDR3 is 16 amino acids long. After removal of 2 bases from V and 6 bases from J, the junction contained 10 bases not matched to a gene. The CDR3 bases are TGTGCTAGTGGTTTGACCCCTAGCGGGAGATTTACCGAGCAGTACTTC. Translated, it gives CASGLTPSGRFTEQYF.

The chain is built from TRBV9 and TRBJ2-3, with 11 bases aligning to TRBD2. J was trimmed by 2 bases and V by 4 bases; bases with no gene match: 6. The V gene's germline CDR1 is SGDLS and CDR2 YYNGEE. The CDR3 runs 16 residues. This CDR3 is CASSPGTSGFTDTQYF. The CDR3 nucleotides read TGTGCCAGCAGCCCCGGGACTAGCGGATTCACAGATACGCAGTATTTT.

V and J are TRBV29-1 and TRBJ1-1; TRBD1 matches 7 bases. Germline V CDR1 and CDR2: SQVTM, ANQGSEA. This CDR3 is 12 amino acids long. Trimming removed 7 bases from V and 7 bases from J; junction bases left unmatched: 9. Written as DNA, the CDR3 is TGCAGCGCACAACAGGGGCACGGTGAAGCTTTCTTT. Protein: CSAQQGHGEAFF.

The chain has TRBV14 and TRBJ2-7; 8 nucleotides align to TRBD2. V dropped 7 bases and J dropped 0; count of bases not matched to a gene: 5. Germline CDR1 is SGHDN and CDR2 is FVKESK. The CDR3 length is 14 residues. The CDR3 sequence is CASTERETSYEQYF. DNA of the CDR3: TGTGCCAGCACTGAGCGGGAGACCTCCTACGAGCAGTACTTC.

This clone was counted a few times. V and J are TRBV6-1 and TRBJ2-2, with a weak D call TRBD2 (6 bases). CDR3 length equals 17 residues. Trimming stripped 3 bases from V and 6 bases from J, with 20 bases between. From germline, CDR1 is MNHNS and CDR2 SASEGT. The CDR3 coding sequence is TGTGCCAGCAGTGACAGCGGGTTATTTTCCGGCGCCGGGGAGCTGTTTTTT. This codes for CASSDSGLFSGAGELFF.

This clone was observed a few times. The CDR3 region has the DNA TGTGCCAGCAGTTTACCCACAGGGGGCCTGGACACTGAAGCTTTCTTT. Its translation: CASSLPTGGLDTEAFF. V and J are TRBV28 and TRBJ1-1; 9 positions match TRBD1. The junction had 7 bases not matched to a gene; V was cut back by 2 bases and J by 3 bases. The CDR3 consists of 16 residues. Per the germline V gene, CDR1 is MDHEN and CDR2 is SYDVKM. The variable domain in full, with the rest retrieved from reference TRBV28 and TRBJ1-1, is DVKVTQSSRYLVKRTGEKVFLECVQDMDHENMFWYRQDPGLGLRLIYFSYDVKMKEKGDIPEGYSVSREKKERFSLILESASTNQTSMYLCASSLPTGGLDTEAFFGQGTRLTVV.

The V call is TRBV30, the J call TRBJ1-2, with 8 bases fitting TRBD1. After removal of 7 bases from V and 10 bases from J, the junction contained 17 bases not matched to a gene. The CDR3 extends over 14 amino acids. CDR1 is GTSNPN and CDR2 is SVGIG in the germline V gene (reference sequence). The CDR3 DNA is TGTGCCTCCTCTAACACTATACCAGGGGGCGACTACACCTTC. Its translation: CASSNTIPGGDYTF.